This TCR beta chain was found in a study of memory CD4+ T cells and cytomegalovirus serostatus (dated by TCRdb to about 2019). At the level of the whole study: The approximately 35 healthy Belgian adults in the cohort included 9 who were CMV seropositive and around 25 who were CMV seronegative. To replicate a published TCR-based CMV serostatus classifier, the study sequenced CD4+ memory TCRbeta repertoires from a Belgian cohort whose cytomegalovirus serostatus was known.

Single viable CD3+CD4+CD8-CD45RO+ cells were sorted as memory CD4+ T cells on a FACSAria II. To determine CMV serostatus, a Roche Elecsys assay was used that detects serum IgG against CMV pp150, pp28, p38 and p52. After thawing, total CD4+ T cells were enriched by positive selection with CD4 magnetic microbeads. The samples came from a separate study whose specific focus was interrogating the CD4+ T cell memory repertoire. Peripheral blood mononuclear cells were isolated and cryopreserved according to standard operating procedures, and serum was kept at -80 degrees C. Staining used CD3-PerCP (BW264/56), CD4-APC (RPA-T4), CD45RO-PE (UCHT1) and CD8-Pacific Orange (3B5) antibodies, with Sytox blue excluding non-viable cells. The CDR3 has 14 amino acids, counting the end cysteine and phenylalanine. The entry retains the CDR3 DNA only, 42 bases that are in frame from base 1. The V and J ends are trimmed by 2 bases and 4 bases, leaving 12 bases between them. The germline V gene yields SGHDT for CDR1 and YYEEEE for CDR2.

Genomic DNA was extracted from sorted cells with the Quick-DNA Microprep Kit. TCRbeta DNA was amplified with the immunoSEQ hsTCRbeta kit following the manufacturer's protocol. An Illumina MiSeq instrument was used to sequence the TCRbeta libraries. In the paper's pipeline: Removing out-of-frame sequences left fewer than 2.5 million distinct TCRbeta sequences, an average of about 70,000 per individual. Each individual was scored according to the count of around 160 previously reported CMV-associated TCRbeta sequences and the total productive distinct TCRbeta count. A beta-binomial model was reimplemented in Python, and scikit-learn random forests with default parameters were trained on US cohort data. On the Belgian cohort, classifier performance was reported as the median AUC, along with percentile confidence intervals, across 10,000 bootstrap iterations. What TCRdb holds here is the immuneACCESS table cut down to in-frame rearrangements. Part of the clones is not present; checked against another copy, under half of the missing clones reflect an unresolved V gene, and the others are unexplained. That table furnishes V, J and clone size, whereas the DNA furnished D and trimming. In all, the sample holds tens of thousands of clones, and roughly 82% of those were seen once. Over 0.35% of the sample rests with the top ten.

Comments on this clone: Which antigen it targets is not known. Per-base qualities were not stored, and no clone one base away is much larger.

Broader findings and caveats from the paper: Of 164 previously reported CMV-associated TCRbeta sequences, approximately 64 appeared in the CD4+ memory repertoires, each in one to five individuals. For predicting CMV serostatus, the median bootstrapped AUC was about 0.96 using the original framework and about 0.9 using a US-trained random forest. On the Belgian cohort, the classifier built on the original framework reached a median bootstrapped AUC of around 0.95, with a 95% CI of 0.76-1.00. The results were read as suggesting that the CMV-associated TCR signature is, for the most part, present in the CD4+ memory repertoire. Unlike the original study, which covered naive and memory CD4+ and CD8+ populations, the Belgian study sequenced only CD4+CD45RO+ memory cells.

The sequence was collected from an adult in good health and CMV-seronegative. The specimen was memory CD4+ T cells from blood. The chain is made from TRBV5-6 and TRBJ1-2; a tentative D match to TRBD1 spans 5 bases. The bases read TGTGCCAGCAGCTTCGACAGTTTTACCTATGGCTACACCTTC. Its amino acids are CASSFDSFTYGYTF.